This T cell receptor (beta chain) was retrieved from a study of PD-1 blockade in mismatch repair-deficient tumors. Findings of the study overall: About 140 unique blood TCRs came from expansion to three of seven peptides. Tumor-resident clones, often undetectable pretreatment in blood, expanded then contracted after pembrolizumab.

The time point denotes: roughly 11-day in vitro stimulation with candidate neoantigen peptide 4. Seven ELISpot-reactive neoantigen peptides each drove an approximately 10-day in vitro stimulation. A no-peptide control culture served as baseline for clone fold changes. The CDR3 consists of 14 residues. Looked up from germline, CDR1 is SGHRS and CDR2 is YFSETQ. The V segment lost 4 bases and the J segment 4 bases; nucleotides outside the gene matches: 6. As to this clone: Antigen unknown.

Libraries were prepared by immunoSEQ multiplex PCR; TCRdb keeps only in-frame clonotypes and omits some of them. The sample has approximately 13,000 clones; 84% are singletons. The TCR was taken from an adult with mismatch repair-deficient cancer. This specimen consisted of cells cultured in vitro, obtained from a patient treated with pembrolizumab. The chain uses TRBV5-1 and TRBJ2-7; TRBD1 agrees at 9 bases. CDR3 coding DNA: TGCGCCAGCAGCCCGGGACAGGGTGGGTACGAGCAGTACTTC. Translated, it gives CASSPGQGGYEQYF.